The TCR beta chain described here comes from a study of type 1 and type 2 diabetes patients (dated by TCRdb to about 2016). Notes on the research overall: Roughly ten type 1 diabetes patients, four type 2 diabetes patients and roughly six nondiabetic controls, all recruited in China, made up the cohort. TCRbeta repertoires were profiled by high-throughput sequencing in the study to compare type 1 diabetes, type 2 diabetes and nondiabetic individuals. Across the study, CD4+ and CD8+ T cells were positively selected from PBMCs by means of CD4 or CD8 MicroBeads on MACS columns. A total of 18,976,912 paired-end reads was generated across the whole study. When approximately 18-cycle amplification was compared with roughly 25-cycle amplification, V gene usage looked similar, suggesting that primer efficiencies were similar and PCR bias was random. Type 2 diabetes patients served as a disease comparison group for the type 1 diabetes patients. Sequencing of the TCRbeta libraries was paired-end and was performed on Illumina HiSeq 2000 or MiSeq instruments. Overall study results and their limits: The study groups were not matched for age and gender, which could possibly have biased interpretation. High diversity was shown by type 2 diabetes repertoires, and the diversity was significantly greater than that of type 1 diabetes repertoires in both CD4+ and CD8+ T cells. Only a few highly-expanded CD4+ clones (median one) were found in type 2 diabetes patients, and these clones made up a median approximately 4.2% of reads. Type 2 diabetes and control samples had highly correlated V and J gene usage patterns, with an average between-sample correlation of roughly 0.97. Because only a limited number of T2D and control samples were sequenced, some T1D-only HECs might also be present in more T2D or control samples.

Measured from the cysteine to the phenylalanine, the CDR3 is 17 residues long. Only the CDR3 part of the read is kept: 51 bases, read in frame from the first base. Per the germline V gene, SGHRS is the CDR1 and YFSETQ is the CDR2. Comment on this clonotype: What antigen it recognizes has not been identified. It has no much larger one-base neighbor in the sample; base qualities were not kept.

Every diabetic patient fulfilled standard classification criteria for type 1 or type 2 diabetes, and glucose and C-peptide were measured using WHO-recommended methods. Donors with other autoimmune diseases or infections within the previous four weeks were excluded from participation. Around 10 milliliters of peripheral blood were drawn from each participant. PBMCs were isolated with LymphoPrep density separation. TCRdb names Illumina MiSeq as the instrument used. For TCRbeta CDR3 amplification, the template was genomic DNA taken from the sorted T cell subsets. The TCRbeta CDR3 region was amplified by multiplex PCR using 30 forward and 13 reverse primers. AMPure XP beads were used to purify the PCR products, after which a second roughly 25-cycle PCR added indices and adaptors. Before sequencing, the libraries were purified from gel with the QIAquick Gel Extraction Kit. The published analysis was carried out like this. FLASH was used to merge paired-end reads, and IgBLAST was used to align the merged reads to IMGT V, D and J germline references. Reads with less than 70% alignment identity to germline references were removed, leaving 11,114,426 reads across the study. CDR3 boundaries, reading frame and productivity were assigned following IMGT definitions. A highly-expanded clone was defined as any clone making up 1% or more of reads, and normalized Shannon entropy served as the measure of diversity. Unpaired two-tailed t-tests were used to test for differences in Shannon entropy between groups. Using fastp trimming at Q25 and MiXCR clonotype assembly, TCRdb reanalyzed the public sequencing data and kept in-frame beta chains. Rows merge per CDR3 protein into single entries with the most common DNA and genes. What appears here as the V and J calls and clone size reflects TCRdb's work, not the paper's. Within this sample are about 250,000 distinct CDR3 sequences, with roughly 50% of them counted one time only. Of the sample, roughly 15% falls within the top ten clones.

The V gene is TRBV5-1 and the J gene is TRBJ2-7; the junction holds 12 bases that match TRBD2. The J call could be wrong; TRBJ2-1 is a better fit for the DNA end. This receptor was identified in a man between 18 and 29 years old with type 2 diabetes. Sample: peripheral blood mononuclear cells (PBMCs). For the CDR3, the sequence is CASSPLPTSGSWNEQFF. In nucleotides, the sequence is TGCGCCAGCAGCCCACTCCCGACTAGCGGGAGTTGGAATGAGCAGTTCTTC.